Listed here are 8 T cell receptor beta chains from one sample, sequenced in a study of vaccination and CD4 T cells after COVID-19 (dated by TCRdb to between 2021 and 2022). Their recognized antigens are unknown. The intended sense of this specimen's treatment or condition label: 10-day PBMC culture with coronavirus spike peptide pools or control peptides (ViraFEST assay). CD4+ T cells from unexposed donors were collected before the COVID-19 pandemic (2011-2018). To prepare the library, PCR was applied. Instrument used: Illumina iSeq 100. DNA from cultured CD4+ T cells underwent TCR sequencing with the Oncomine TCR Beta short-read assay at the Johns Hopkins FTIC core. The public reads were quality trimmed at Q25 with fastp and then assembled into clones with MiXCR by TCRdb, keeping productive beta chains. Each entry merges the rows of one CDR3 protein and shows their most common DNA and genes. The sample table records about 10,000 distinct CDR3 sequences; 34% of these occur just once. Of the sample, around 29% is held by the ten largest clones.

Sequencing was performed on CD4+ T cells from blood, cultured in vitro. These receptors all come from a human donor in good health.

In its sample, this clonotype ranks as medium-sized. The chain recombines TRBV20-1 with TRBJ2-2; D may be TRBD2 (6 bases). V was pared by 6 bases and J by 8 bases, with 16 bases between. The CDR3 loop spans 13 amino acids. Germline values: CDR1 DFQATT, CDR2 SNEGSKA (reference sequence). In nucleotides, the CDR3 is TGCAGTGCGGAGGGGCCTGGGCGAGGGGAGCTGTTTTTT. This codes for CSAEGPGRGELFF.

The V gene is TRBV6-5, the J gene TRBJ1-1, with TRBD1 identical over 7 bases. J was trimmed by 9 bases and V by 4 bases; bases with no gene match: 11. CDR1 and CDR2 from the germline V gene are MNHEY and SVGAGI. The CDR3 length is 14 residues. The CDR3 DNA is TGTGCCAGCAGTTTGGGGGACAGATTATCCAAAGCTTTCTTT. Its translation: CASSLGDRLSKAFF.

This rearrangement joins TRBV20-1 to TRBJ1-3; the match to TRBD1 covers 10 bases. The CDR3 has 19 residues. V shed 0 bases, J shed 0 bases, and the junction held 11 bases outside the gene matches. Germline V CDR1 and CDR2: DFQATT, SNEGSKA (reference sequence). CDR3 DNA sequence: TGCAGTGCTAGAGATATGGGGACAGGGGCCCCACTCTCTGGAAACACCATATATTTT. As protein: CSARDMGTGAPLSGNTIYF.

The V gene is TRBV6-1, the J gene TRBJ1-2, with 9 bases fitting TRBD1. This CDR3 has 15 amino acids. The ends lost 5 bases at V and 4 bases at J; junction bases unmatched: 8. Germline V CDR1 and CDR2: MNHNS, SASEGT. The CDR3 sequence: CASSTGTGIPYGYTF. CDR3 coding DNA: TGTGCCAGCAGTACCGGGACAGGGATCCCCTATGGCTACACCTTC.

The table lists this clonotype with a few counts. This chain links TRBV30 with TRBJ2-7; D is unresolved. Germline V lookup: CDR1 GTSNPN, CDR2 SVGIG (reference sequence). The CDR3 contains 12 residues. V gave up 1 base and J gave up 3 bases, with 7 bases separating them. The CDR3 reads CAWSGGSYEQYF. The CDR3 DNA sequence: TGTGCCTGGAGTGGGGGTAGCTACGAGCAGTACTTC.

The rearrangement uses TRBV20-1 and TRBJ2-7; 11 bases are a match to TRBD2. CDR1 is DFQATT and CDR2 is SNEGSKA in the germline V gene (reference sequence). This CDR3 comprises 14 residues. Unmatched junction bases numbered 1, after V lost 2 bases and J lost 1 base. CDR3 nucleotide sequence: TGCAGTGCTAGACTAGCGGGGGGATCCTACGAGCAGTACTTC. This codes for CSARLAGGSYEQYF.

Only a few counts were recorded for this clonotype. This chain connects TRBV20-1 to TRBJ1-5; TRBD1 matches at 10 bases. V gave up 5 bases and J gave up 7 bases; unmatched junction bases: 14. The CDR3 extends over 16 amino acids. CDR1 is DFQATT, CDR2 SNEGSKA, per germline (reference sequence). DNA of the CDR3: TGCAGTGCTGCCAGGGGGGGGACAGGGGAACAACAGCCCCAGCATTTT. Amino acids: CSAARGGTGEQQPQHF.

The chain employs TRBV28 and TRBJ1-5; D is unclear. This CDR3 is 15 amino acids long. Germline CDR1 reads MDHEN; CDR2 reads SYDVKM. Deletions cut 5 bases from V and 0 bases from J, with 11 bases between. CDR3 sequence (DNA): TGTGCCAGCAGTCTCCTCCTTTATAGCAATCAGCCCCAGCATTTT. As protein: CASSLLLYSNQPQHF.